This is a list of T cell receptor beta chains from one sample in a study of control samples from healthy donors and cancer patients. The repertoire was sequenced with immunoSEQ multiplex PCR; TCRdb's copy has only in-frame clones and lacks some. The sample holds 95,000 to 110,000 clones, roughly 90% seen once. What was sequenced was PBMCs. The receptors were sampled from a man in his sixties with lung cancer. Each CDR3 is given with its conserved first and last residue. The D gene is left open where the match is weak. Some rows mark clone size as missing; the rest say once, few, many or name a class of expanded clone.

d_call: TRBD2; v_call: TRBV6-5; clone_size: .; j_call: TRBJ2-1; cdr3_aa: CASRPGGRGDNEQFF; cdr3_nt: TGTGCCAGCAGGCCGGGTGGGCGGGGGGACAATGAGCAGTTCTTC
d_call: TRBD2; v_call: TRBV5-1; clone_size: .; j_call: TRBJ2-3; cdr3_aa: CASSSPTGGSTDTQYF; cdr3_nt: TGCGCCAGCAGCTCGCCGACGGGGGGAAGCACCGATACGCAGTATTTT
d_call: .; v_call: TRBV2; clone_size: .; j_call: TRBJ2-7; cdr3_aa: CASSARPEVYEQYF; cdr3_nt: TGTGCCAGCAGTGCAAGGCCAGAGGTCTACGAGCAGTACTTC
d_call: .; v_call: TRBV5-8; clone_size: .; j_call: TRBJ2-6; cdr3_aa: CASSSPFFDSAGANVLTF; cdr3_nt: TGTGCCAGCAGCTCCCCCTTCTTCGACAGTGCAGGGGCCAACGTCCTGACTTTC
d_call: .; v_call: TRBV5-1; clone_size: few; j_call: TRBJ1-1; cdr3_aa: CASTEDGGWTEAFF; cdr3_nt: TGCGCCAGCACTGAGGACGGGGGATGGACTGAAGCTTTCTTT
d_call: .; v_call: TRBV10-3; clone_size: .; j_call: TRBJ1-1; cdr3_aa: CAISPDPRTEAFF; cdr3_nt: TGTGCCATCAGCCCAGATCCGAGGACTGAAGCTTTCTTT
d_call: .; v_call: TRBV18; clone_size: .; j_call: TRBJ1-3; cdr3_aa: CASSPSGFSGNTIYF; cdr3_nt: TGTGCCAGCTCACCAAGTGGCTTTTCTGGAAACACCATATATTTT
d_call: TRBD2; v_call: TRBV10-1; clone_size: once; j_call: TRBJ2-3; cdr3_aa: CASSDDRSGGLANTQYF; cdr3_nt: TGCGCCAGCAGTGACGACCGAAGCGGGGGGCTTGCGAATACGCAGTATTTT
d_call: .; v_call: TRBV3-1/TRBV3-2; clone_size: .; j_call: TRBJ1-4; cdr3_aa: CASSALRQGPLFF; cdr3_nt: TGTGCCAGCAGCGCGCTAAGGCAGGGGCCACTGTTTTTT
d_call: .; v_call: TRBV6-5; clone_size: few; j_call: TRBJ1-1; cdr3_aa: CASNGRGGGTEAFF; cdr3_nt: TGTGCCAGCAACGGCAGGGGTGGGGGAACTGAAGCTTTCTTT
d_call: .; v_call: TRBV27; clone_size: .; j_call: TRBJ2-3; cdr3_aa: CASSYRPSTDTQYF; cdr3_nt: TGTGCCAGCAGTTATCGTCCTAGCACAGATACGCAGTATTTT
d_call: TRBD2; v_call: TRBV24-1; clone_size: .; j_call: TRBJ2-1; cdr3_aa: CATSDPGLVPEQFF; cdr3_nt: TGTGCCACCAGTGACCCCGGACTAGTACCTGAGCAGTTCTTC
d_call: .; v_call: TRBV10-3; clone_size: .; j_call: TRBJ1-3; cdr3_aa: CAISELQGFSGNTIYF; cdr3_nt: TGTGCCATCAGTGAGTTACAGGGATTTTCCGGAAACACCATATATTTT
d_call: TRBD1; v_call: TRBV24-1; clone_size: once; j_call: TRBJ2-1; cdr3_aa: CATSDTRTGFSEQFF; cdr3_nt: TGTGCCACCAGTGATACGAGGACAGGGTTTAGTGAGCAGTTCTTC
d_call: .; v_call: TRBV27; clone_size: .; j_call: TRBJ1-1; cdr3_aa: CASSLAMNTEAFF; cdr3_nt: TGTGCCAGCAGTTTAGCGATGAACACTGAAGCTTTCTTT
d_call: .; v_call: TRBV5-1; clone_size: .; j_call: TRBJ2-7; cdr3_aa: CASSFKPAGGSYEQYF; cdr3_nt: TGCGCCAGCAGCTTCAAGCCAGCGGGCGGATCCTACGAGCAGTACTTC
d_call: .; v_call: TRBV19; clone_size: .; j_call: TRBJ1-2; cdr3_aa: CASSINGRTNYGYTF; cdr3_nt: TGTGCCAGTAGTATTAACGGCAGAACAAACTATGGCTACACCTTC
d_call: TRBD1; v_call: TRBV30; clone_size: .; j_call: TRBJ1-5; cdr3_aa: CAWSRQGSNQPQHF; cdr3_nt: TGTGCCTGGAGTCGACAGGGTTCCAATCAGCCCCAGCATTTT
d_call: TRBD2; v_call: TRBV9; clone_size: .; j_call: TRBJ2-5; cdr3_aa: CASSGLPLGGETQYF; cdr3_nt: TGTGCCAGCAGCGGCCTTCCTTTGGGGGGGGAGACCCAGTACTTC
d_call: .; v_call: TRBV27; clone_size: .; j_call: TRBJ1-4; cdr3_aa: CASSLQGLNEKLFF; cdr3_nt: TGTGCCAGCAGTTTACAGGGGCTAAATGAAAAACTGTTTTTT
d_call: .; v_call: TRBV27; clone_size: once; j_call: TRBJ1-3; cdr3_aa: CASSFQGSGNTIYF; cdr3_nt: TGTGCCAGCAGTTTTCAGGGTTCTGGAAACACCATATATTTT
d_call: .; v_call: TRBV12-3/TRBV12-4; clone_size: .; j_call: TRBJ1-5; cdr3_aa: CASSFSGPQHF; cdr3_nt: TGTGCCAGCAGTTTTAGCGGGCCCCAGCATTTT
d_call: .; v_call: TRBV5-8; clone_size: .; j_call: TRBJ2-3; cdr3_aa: CASSLSPSTDTQYF; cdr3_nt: TGTGCCAGCAGCTTGTCCCCTAGCACAGATACGCAGTATTTT
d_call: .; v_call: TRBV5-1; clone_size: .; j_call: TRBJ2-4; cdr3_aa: CASSEELAKNIQYF; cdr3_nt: TGCGCCAGCAGCGAAGAACTAGCCAAAAACATTCAGTACTTC
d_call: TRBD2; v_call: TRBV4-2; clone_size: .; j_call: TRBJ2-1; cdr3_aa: CASSQEPSGGVGEQFF; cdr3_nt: TGTGCCAGCAGCCAAGAACCTAGCGGGGGAGTTGGTGAGCAGTTCTTC
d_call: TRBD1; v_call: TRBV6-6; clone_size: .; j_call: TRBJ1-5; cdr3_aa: CASSYGVGGSAQPQHF; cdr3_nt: TGTGCCAGCAGTTACGGTGTAGGGGGCTCCGCACAGCCCCAGCATTTT
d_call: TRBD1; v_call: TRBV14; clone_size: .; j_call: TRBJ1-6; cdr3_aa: CASSPDRVKGSPLHF; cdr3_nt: TGTGCCAGCAGCCCGGACAGGGTAAAGGGCTCACCCCTCCACTTT
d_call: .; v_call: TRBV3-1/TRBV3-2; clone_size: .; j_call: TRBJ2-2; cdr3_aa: CASSPTNRGGTGELFF; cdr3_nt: TGTGCCAGCAGCCCAACCAACCGAGGGGGAACCGGGGAGCTGTTTTTT